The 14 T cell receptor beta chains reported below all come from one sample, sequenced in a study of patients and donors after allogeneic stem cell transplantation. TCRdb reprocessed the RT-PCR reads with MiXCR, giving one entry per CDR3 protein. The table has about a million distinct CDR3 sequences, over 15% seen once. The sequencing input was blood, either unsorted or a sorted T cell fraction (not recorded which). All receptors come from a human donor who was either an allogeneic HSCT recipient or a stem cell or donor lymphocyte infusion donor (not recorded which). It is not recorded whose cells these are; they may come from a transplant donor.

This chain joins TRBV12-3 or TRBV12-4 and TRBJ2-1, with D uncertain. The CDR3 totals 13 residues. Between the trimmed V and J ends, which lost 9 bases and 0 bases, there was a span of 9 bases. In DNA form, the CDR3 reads TGTGCCAGTACAGTAAGCTCCTACAATGAGCAGTTCTTC. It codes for CASTVSSYNEQFF.

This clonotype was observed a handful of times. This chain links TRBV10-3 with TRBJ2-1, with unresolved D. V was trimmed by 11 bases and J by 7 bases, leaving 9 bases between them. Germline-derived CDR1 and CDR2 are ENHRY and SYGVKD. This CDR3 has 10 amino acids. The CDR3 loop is CACGENEQFF. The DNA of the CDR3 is TGTGCCTGTGGGGAAAATGAGCAGTTCTTC.

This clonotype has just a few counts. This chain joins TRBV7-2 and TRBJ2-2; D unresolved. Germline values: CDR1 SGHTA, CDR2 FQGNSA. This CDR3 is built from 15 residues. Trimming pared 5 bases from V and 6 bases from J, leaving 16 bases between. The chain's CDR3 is CASSPSASLAGELFF. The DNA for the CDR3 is TGTGCCAGCAGCCCTAGTGCGAGTCTGGCCGGGGAGCTGTTTTTT.

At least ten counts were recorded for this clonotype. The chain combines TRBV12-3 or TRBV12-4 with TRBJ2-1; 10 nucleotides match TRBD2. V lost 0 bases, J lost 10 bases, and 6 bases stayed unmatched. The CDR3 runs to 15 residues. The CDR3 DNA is TGTGCCAGCAGTTTAGCAGGGAGCGGGGGGGCCGAGCAGTTCTTC. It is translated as CASSLAGSGGAEQFF.

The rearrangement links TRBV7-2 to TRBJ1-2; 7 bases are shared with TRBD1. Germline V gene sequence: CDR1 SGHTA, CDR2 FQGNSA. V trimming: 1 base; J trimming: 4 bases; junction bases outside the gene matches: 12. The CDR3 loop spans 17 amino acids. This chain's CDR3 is CASSLGTGTSRGYGYTF. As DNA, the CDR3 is TGTGCCAGCAGCTTAGGGACAGGAACATCGAGGGGCTATGGCTACACCTTC.

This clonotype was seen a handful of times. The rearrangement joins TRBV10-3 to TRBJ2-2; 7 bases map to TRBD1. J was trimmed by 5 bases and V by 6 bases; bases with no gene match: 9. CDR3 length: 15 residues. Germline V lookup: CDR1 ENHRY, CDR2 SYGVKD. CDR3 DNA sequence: TGTGCCATCAGCGCCCGGGACAGTTTAACCGGGGAGCTGTTTTTT. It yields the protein CAISARDSLTGELFF.

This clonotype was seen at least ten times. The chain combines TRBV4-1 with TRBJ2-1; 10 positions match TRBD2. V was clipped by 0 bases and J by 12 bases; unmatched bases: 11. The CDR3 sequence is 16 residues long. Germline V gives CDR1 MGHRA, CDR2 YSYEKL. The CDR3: CASSQEGLAGASGQFF. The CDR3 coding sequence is TGCGCCAGCAGCCAAGAAGGTCTAGCGGGAGCCTCAGGGCAGTTCTTC.

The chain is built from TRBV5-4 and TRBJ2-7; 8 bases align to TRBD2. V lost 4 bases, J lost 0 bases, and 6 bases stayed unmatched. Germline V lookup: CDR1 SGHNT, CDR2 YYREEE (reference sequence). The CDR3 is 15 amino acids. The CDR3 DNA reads TGTGCCAGCAGCCCCTTAGCGGGAACCTCCTACGAGCAGTACTTC. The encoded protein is CASSPLAGTSYEQYF.

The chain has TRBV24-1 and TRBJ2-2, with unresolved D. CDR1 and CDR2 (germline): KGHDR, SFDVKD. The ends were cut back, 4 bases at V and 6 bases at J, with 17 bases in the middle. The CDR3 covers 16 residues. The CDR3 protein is CATSDRPGLPAGELFF. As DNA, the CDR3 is TGTGCCACCAGTGACCGACCGGGCCTACCCGCCGGGGAGCTGTTTTTT.

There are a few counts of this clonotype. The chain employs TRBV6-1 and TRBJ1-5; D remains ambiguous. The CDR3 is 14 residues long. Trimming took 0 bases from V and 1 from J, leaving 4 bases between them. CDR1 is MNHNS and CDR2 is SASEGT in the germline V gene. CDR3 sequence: CASSEAGSNQPQHF. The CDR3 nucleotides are TGTGCCAGCAGTGAAGCGGGGAGCAATCAGCCCCAGCATTTT.

CDR3 sequence: CASSPRTGGTANYGYTF. CDR3 DNA sequence: TGTGCCAGCAGCCCTAGGACAGGGGGAACGGCTAACTATGGCTACACCTTC. The chain is built from TRBV7-6 and TRBJ1-2, with 10 bases identical to TRBD1. V was pared by 5 bases and J by 0 bases, with 9 bases of the junction left unmatched. The CDR3 spans 17 residues. Germline-derived CDR1 and CDR2 are SGHVS and FNYEAQ.

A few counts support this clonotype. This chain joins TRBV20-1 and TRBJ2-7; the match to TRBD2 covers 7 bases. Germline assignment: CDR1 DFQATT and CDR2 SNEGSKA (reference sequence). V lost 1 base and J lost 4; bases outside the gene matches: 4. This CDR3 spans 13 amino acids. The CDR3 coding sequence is TGCAGTGCTAGAGCGGGAGGTCTTTACGAGCAGTACTTC. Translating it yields CSARAGGLYEQYF.

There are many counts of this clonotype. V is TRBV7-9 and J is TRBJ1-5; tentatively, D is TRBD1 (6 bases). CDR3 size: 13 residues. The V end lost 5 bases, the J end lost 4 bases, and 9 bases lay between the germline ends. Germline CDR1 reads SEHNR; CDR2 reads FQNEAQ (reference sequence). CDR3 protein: CASSVDRNQPQHF. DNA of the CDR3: TGTGCCAGCAGCGTCGACAGGAATCAGCCCCAGCATTTT.

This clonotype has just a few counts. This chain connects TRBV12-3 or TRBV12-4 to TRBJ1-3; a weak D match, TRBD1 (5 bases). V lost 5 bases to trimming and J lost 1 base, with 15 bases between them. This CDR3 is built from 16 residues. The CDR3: CASSAGTPQSGNTIYF. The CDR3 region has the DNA TGTGCCAGCAGTGCCGGGACGCCACAGTCTGGAAACACCATATATTTT.